This record concerns one T cell receptor (beta chain) sequence. No antigen is known for it. The entry originates in a study of CD8 T cells in ankylosing spondylitis. Germline V gene data show CDR1 as DFQATT and CDR2 as SNEGSKA (reference sequence). Germline trimming cut 0 bases from V and 11 bases from J; bases unmatched to any gene: 15. The CDR3 contains 16 residues. Scientists made TCR beta libraries using quantitative 5'-RACE with molecular barcodes. One entry per CDR3 protein results from TCRdb running MiXCR on the 5' RACE reads. The sample carries around 150,000 distinct CDR3 sequences, under 55% recorded once. Overall study findings and caveats: The study looked at matched synovial fluid samples from ankylosing spondylitis patients. Disease-linked clones were reported to be significantly enriched there. For ankylosing spondylitis blood, a TCR beta motif of about eight highly homologous variants appeared characteristic.

The sample taken for sequencing was synovial fluid, either unsorted or a sorted T cell fraction (not recorded which). The gene calls are TRBV20-1 and TRBJ2-1; 8 bases fit TRBD2. The clonotype comes from a male donor with ankylosing spondylitis. The CDR3 nucleotides are TGCAGTGCTAGAGATTGGGGACTAGAACTTACACTTAAGCAGTTCTTC. It codes for CSARDWGLELTLKQFF.